This is a list of T cell receptor beta chains from one sample in a study of blood T cell repertoires in COVID-19. The repertoire was sequenced with immunoSEQ multiplex PCR; TCRdb's copy has only in-frame clones and lacks some. Among around 340,000 clones listed, approximately 86% were seen once. What was sequenced was peripheral blood. The receptors come from a woman between 55 and 75 years old with COVID-19, enrolled during active disease. The CDR3 runs from the conserved cysteine through the conserved F or W. D genes are given only for firm matches. A row's size may be missing; if present it is once, few, many or a size class.

CDR3 DNA,CDR3 protein,clone size,V gene,D gene,J gene
TGTGCCAGCAGTCTCGGGGAGTTGGACGAGCAGTACTTC,CASSLGELDEQYF,.,TRBV12-3/TRBV12-4,.,TRBJ2-7
TGTGCCAGCAGCCAAATGGAGACCCAGTACTTC,CASSQMETQYF,.,TRBV7-2,.,TRBJ2-5
TGTGCCAGCAGTGATAGGTCGGCGGGGGGCACAGATACGCAGTATTTT,CASSDRSAGGTDTQYF,.,TRBV2,TRBD2,TRBJ2-3
TGTGCCAGCAGCGTCGGGCGGGGGTCCTACAATGAGCAGTTCTTC,CASSVGRGSYNEQFF,.,TRBV9,TRBD2,TRBJ2-1
TGCGCCAGCACCTATACAGGGGGGGTCCAAGAGACCCAGTACTTC,CASTYTGGVQETQYF,.,TRBV5-1,.,TRBJ2-5
TGCGCCAGCAGCCAAGACGGGCTAGCGGGGAGCACAGATACGCAGTATTTT,CASSQDGLAGSTDTQYF,.,TRBV4-1,TRBD2,TRBJ2-3
TGCGCCAGCAGCCAAGATTCCCAAGACAGGGTGGACACTGAAGCTTTCTTT,CASSQDSQDRVDTEAFF,.,TRBV4-1,TRBD1,TRBJ1-1
TGTGCCAGCAGCCCTGGCAGGGTTGTTAACTATGGCTACACCTTC,CASSPGRVVNYGYTF,.,TRBV9,.,TRBJ1-2
TGTGCCAGCAGCCAAGGGCAGGGTCCGAACACCGGGGAGCTGTTTTTT,CASSQGQGPNTGELFF,.,TRBV4-2,.,TRBJ2-2
TGTGCCAGCAGTCTGACAGGAGATAATTCACCCCTCCACTTT,CASSLTGDNSPLHF,.,TRBV27,.,TRBJ1-6
TGCGCCAGCAGCCAAGATAGCGGGGGGGCTACCGGGGAGCTGTTTTTT,CASSQDSGGATGELFF,few,TRBV4-3,TRBD2,TRBJ2-2
TGTGCCAGCAGCCCAAAGGGACAGGGGGGAGGCTACACCTTC,CASSPKGQGGGYTF,.,TRBV7-3,TRBD1,TRBJ1-2
TGTGCCAGCAGCTTAGGTGGTAGCGGGGTCTACGAGCAGTACTTC,CASSLGGSGVYEQYF,few,TRBV7-9,TRBD2,TRBJ2-7
TGTGCCATCAGTTCCGACAGGGGAGGTAATTCACCCCTCCACTTT,CAISSDRGGNSPLHF,.,TRBV10-3,TRBD1,TRBJ1-6
TGTGCCTGGAGTGTAGGACAGGGGAACACCATATATTTT,CAWSVGQGNTIYF,once,TRBV30,TRBD1,TRBJ1-3
TGTGCCAGAAGCTCGGGGGGACAGGGAGCGCCCTGGGAGCAGTACTTC,CARSSGGQGAPWEQYF,.,TRBV5-3,TRBD1,TRBJ2-7
TGTGCCAGCAGCTTTCTTTCGACCGGGGAGCTGTTTTTT,CASSFLSTGELFF,few,TRBV7-2,.,TRBJ2-2
TGCGCCAGCAGTCAACTCCCGGGACAGGAATTCTATGGCTACACCTTC,CASSQLPGQEFYGYTF,.,TRBV23-1,TRBD1,TRBJ1-2
TGTGCCAGCAGTGCCCAGGGGGAGCCCCAGCATTTT,CASSAQGEPQHF,.,TRBV25-1,TRBD1,TRBJ1-5
TGTGCCAGCTCACCACCGGGCGGGTACCGAAGAACTGAAGCTTTCTTT,CASSPPGGYRRTEAFF,.,TRBV18,.,TRBJ1-1
TGTGCCAGCAGTTACTCCAACAGGGGTCAGACCCAGTACTTC,CASSYSNRGQTQYF,.,TRBV6-5,TRBD1,TRBJ2-5
TGTGCCACCAGTGGGGGTTCGGCGGGGGGCCGTACCGGGGAGCTGTTTTTT,CATSGGSAGGRTGELFF,.,TRBV19,TRBD2,TRBJ2-2
TGTGCCTGGGACCGGGACAGGAGCTCTGGAAACACCATATATTTT,CAWDRDRSSGNTIYF,.,TRBV30,TRBD1,TRBJ1-3
TGTGCCAGCAGGGCCCGGGAGGGACTTGTGGCTTTCTTT,CASRAREGLVAFF,.,TRBV25-1,.,TRBJ1-1
TGCGCCAGCAGCCTGGCGCCCCAGGGGTTAGAGACCCAGTACTTC,CASSLAPQGLETQYF,.,TRBV5-1,.,TRBJ2-5
TGTGCCAGCACCGGACCCACAGGGGGCGGAGGGAACACTGAAGCTTTCTTT,CASTGPTGGGGNTEAFF,.,TRBV9,TRBD1,TRBJ1-1
TGTGCCACCAGCAGAGATCCGGCAGGATCCTACGAGCAGTACTTC,CATSRDPAGSYEQYF,.,TRBV15,.,TRBJ2-7
TGTGCCAGCTCAACAGGGTCCCGTTTGGGCAATCAGCCCCAGCATTTT,CASSTGSRLGNQPQHF,.,TRBV6-6,.,TRBJ1-5
TGTGCCAGCAGCGCACAGGGGTTCCAAGAGACCCAGTACTTC,CASSAQGFQETQYF,.,TRBV2,TRBD1,TRBJ2-5
TGTGCCAGCAGCTTAGCCCAGGACAGGGGAGGCTATGGCTACACCTTC,CASSLAQDRGGYGYTF,.,TRBV7-2,TRBD1,TRBJ1-2
TGTGCCAGCAGCTTAGCTTGGGGGGACTTATACGAGCAGTACTTC,CASSLAWGDLYEQYF,.,TRBV11-2,.,TRBJ2-7
TGTGCCAGCCAGAGCGGGGGGCATTACAATGAGCAGTTCTTC,CASQSGGHYNEQFF,.,TRBV19,TRBD2,TRBJ2-1
TGTGCCAGCACCAAGACAGTGAACACTGAAGCTTTCTTT,CASTKTVNTEAFF,.,TRBV2,.,TRBJ1-1
TGTGCCAGCAGTTCACCCACTAGCGGGGGACCTGCGAAGACCCAGTACTTC,CASSSPTSGGPAKTQYF,.,TRBV11-2,TRBD2,TRBJ2-5
TGTGCCAGCAGCAGCGGACAGGGGCAAAAGCCCCAGCATTTT,CASSSGQGQKPQHF,.,TRBV28,TRBD1,TRBJ1-5
TGTGCCAGCAGTGAGGGGGCCGGTCAGCCCCAGCATTTT,CASSEGAGQPQHF,few,TRBV12-3/TRBV12-4,TRBD1,TRBJ1-5
TGTGCCAGCAGCTTAGCGCTCCAGGGGGCTTGGGAAAAACTGTTTTTT,CASSLALQGAWEKLFF,.,TRBV7-2,TRBD1,TRBJ1-4
TGCGCCAGCAGCCAAGATAACACCGCGAACACCGGGGAGCTGTTTTTT,CASSQDNTANTGELFF,once,TRBV4-3,.,TRBJ2-2
TGCGCCAGCAGCCAAGACTATGGCGGGGAGCTGTTTTTT,CASSQDYGGELFF,few,TRBV4-3,.,TRBJ2-2
TGCGCCAGCAGCTTGGCCGCGAGTACCGGGGAGCTGTTTTTT,CASSLAASTGELFF,.,TRBV5-1,.,TRBJ2-2
TGCGCCAGCAGCGTCGACAGGGGTGGTGAAGCTTTCTTT,CASSVDRGGEAFF,.,TRBV5-1,TRBD1,TRBJ1-1
TGCGCCAGCAGCTCAGGACAGGGTCTAATGGGAAACACCATATATTTT,CASSSGQGLMGNTIYF,.,TRBV5-1,TRBD1,TRBJ1-3
TGTGCCAGTAGTATAACTATCGGAAACACCATATATTTT,CASSITIGNTIYF,.,TRBV19,.,TRBJ1-3
TGTGCCATCAGTGAGGGGGGGGACAGGGAAGCCGTCTACACCTTC,CAISEGGDREAVYTF,.,TRBV10-3,TRBD1,TRBJ1-2
TGTGCCATCAGTGAGTCGCAGGGGTTCGGGCAGTTCTTC,CAISESQGFGQFF,.,TRBV10-3,.,TRBJ2-1
TGTGCCAGCTCACCGCGGCAGGAGGATGAGCAGTTCTTC,CASSPRQEDEQFF,.,TRBV18,.,TRBJ2-1
TGTGCCAGCAGCTTAGGTAGCGGGATTTTACACGAGCAGTACTTC,CASSLGSGILHEQYF,.,TRBV11-3,TRBD2,TRBJ2-7
TGTGCCAGCTCCGCCGGGACAGGGGATGGCTACACCTTC,CASSAGTGDGYTF,.,TRBV11-3,TRBD1,TRBJ1-2
TGTGCCAGCAGCAGACAGAACACTGAAGCTTTCTTT,CASSRQNTEAFF,.,TRBV2,.,TRBJ1-1
TGTGCCAGCAGGAAGGGACTAGCGAGCGAGACCCAGTACTTC,CASRKGLASETQYF,.,TRBV6-5,TRBD2,TRBJ2-5